Presented here are 14 T cell receptor beta chains from one specimen sequenced in a study of blood T cell dynamics during melanoma immunotherapy. Libraries were prepared by immunoSEQ multiplex PCR; TCRdb keeps only in-frame clonotypes and omits some of them. This table has some 690 clones, 68% appearing once. Regarding time point: week 3, after first cycle of checkpoint inhibitor. The material sequenced was central memory CD8+ T cells from blood, taken from a patient treated with checkpoint blockade. These receptor sequences come from a human donor with melanoma.

The chain uses TRBV19 and TRBJ2-6; no definite D call. Trimming removed 6 bases at V and 1 base at J, with 13 bases between. The CDR3 covers 16 residues. Germline CDR1 and CDR2: LNHDA and SQIVND (reference sequence). CDR3 sequence (DNA): TGTGCCAGTAGACCATCTCACGATTCTGGGGCCAACGTCCTGACTTTC. Translated: CASRPSHDSGANVLTF.

The chain combines TRBV7-6 with TRBJ1-2; no definite D call. The CDR3 runs 15 residues. CDR1 and CDR2 (germline): SGHVS, FNYEAQ. V lost 7 bases and J lost 8, with 23 bases in between. This chain's CDR3 is CASNPDGDALRGYTF. CDR3 bases: TGTGCCAGCAACCCCGACGGAGACGCACTCAGAGGCTACACCTTC.

The gene calls are TRBV11-2 and TRBJ2-4; D is ambiguous. CDR3 length: 13 amino acids. Germline CDR1 is SGHAT and CDR2 is FQNNGV. V was shortened by 7 bases and J by 3 bases, with 10 bases between the two germline ends. The CDR3 spells CASTSANKNIQYF. In nucleotides, the CDR3 is TGTGCCAGCACCTCAGCCAACAAAAACATTCAGTACTTC.

The gene calls are TRBV14 and TRBJ1-5, with TRBD1 matching over 8 bases. Trimming took 4 bases from V and 7 from J; bases not matched to a gene: 6. This CDR3 comprises 14 residues. Germline assignment: CDR1 SGHDN and CDR2 FVKESK. CDR3 coding DNA: TGTGCCAGCAGCCCGACAGGGGTAGGGCAGCCCCAGCATTTT. It codes for CASSPTGVGQPQHF.

The rearrangement uses TRBV18 and TRBJ2-5; 7 bases are a match to TRBD1. V was pared by 2 bases and J by 0 bases, with 6 bases of the junction left unmatched. Germline loops: CDR1 KGHSH, CDR2 LQKENI. The CDR3 is made up of 16 amino acids. This chain's CDR3 is CASSPGTGTDQETQYF. In DNA, the CDR3 is TGTGCCAGCTCACCAGGAACCGGGACAGACCAAGAGACCCAGTACTTC.

V usage is TRBV19 and J usage is TRBJ1-1; D uncertain. This CDR3 is built from 12 residues. The V end was cut by 3 bases, the J end by 3 bases, with 5 bases between. The germline V gene encodes CDR1 LNHDA and CDR2 SQIVND (reference sequence). This chain's CDR3 is CASSILHTEAFF. The CDR3 bases are TGTGCCAGTAGTATTCTCCACACTGAAGCTTTCTTT.

CDR3 region: CASSYSETGAYEQYF. DNA for the CDR3: TGTGCCAGCAGTTACTCGGAGACAGGGGCATACGAGCAGTACTTC. The chain couples TRBV6-5 to TRBJ2-7, with 8 bases aligning to TRBD1. This CDR3 region has 15 residues. Germline CDR1 is MNHEY and CDR2 is SVGAGI. V dropped 0 bases and J dropped 4; count of bases not matched to a gene: 5.

The chain couples TRBV11-3 to TRBJ2-1; no clear D. The V gene's germline CDR1 is SGHNT and CDR2 YENEEA. This CDR3 contains 18 residues. Deletions cut 5 bases from V and 5 bases from J, with 25 bases between. DNA for the CDR3: TGTGCCAGCAGCAATAACAAATTCGGACCCGAAGTAAACAATGAGCAGTTCTTC. It specifies CASSNNKFGPEVNNEQFF.

The chain recombines TRBV7-6 with TRBJ1-2; a possible D gene is TRBD1 (5 bases). The V gene's germline CDR1 is SGHVS and CDR2 FNYEAQ. The CDR3 totals 12 residues. The V gene lost 5 bases and the J gene lost 6 bases, with 10 bases spanning the gap. DNA for the CDR3: TGTGCCAGCAGCCCCTGGGGGGATGGCTACACCTTC. Its protein is CASSPWGDGYTF.

The gene calls are TRBV9 and TRBJ1-2; no definite D call. Germline values: CDR1 SGDLS, CDR2 YYNGEE. The CDR3 extends over 13 amino acids. Trimming removed 0 bases at V and 6 bases at J, with 9 bases between. CDR3 DNA sequence: TGTGCCAGCAGCGTAGAGGGTTGGCATGGCTACACCTTC. As protein: CASSVEGWHGYTF.

This clone has just a few counts. The chain couples TRBV18 to TRBJ2-7; D gene uncertain. Germline V gene lookup returns CDR1 KGHSH and CDR2 LQKENI. The CDR3 contains 15 residues. V was cut by 1 base and J by 2 bases, with 12 bases left in between. CDR3 sequence reads: CASSPLELMTYEQYF. The CDR3 DNA is TGTGCCAGCTCACCACTTGAATTAATGACCTACGAGCAGTACTTC.

The count of this clone is one. This chain connects TRBV27 to TRBJ2-5; D perhaps matches TRBD1 (6 bases). V was pared by 2 bases and J by 3 bases, with 10 bases between. Germline V gene lookup returns CDR1 MNHEY and CDR2 SMNVEV (reference sequence). CDR3 length equals 14 residues. The CDR3 here is CASSLAGQKETQYF. The CDR3, as DNA: TGTGCCAGCAGTTTAGCTGGACAGAAAGAGACCCAGTACTTC.

The chain employs TRBV5-4 and TRBJ2-7, with D perhaps given as TRBD1 or TRBD2 (5 bases each). Per germline, CDR1 SGHNT and CDR2 YYREEE (reference sequence). The CDR3 has 16 residues. V shed 6 bases and J shed 2 bases, with 21 bases lying between them. In DNA, the CDR3 is TGTGCCAGCATGCCGGGGTCTCCCCAGGGCCCCTACGAGCAGTACTTC. It is translated as CASMPGSPQGPYEQYF.

The chain combines TRBV30 with TRBJ2-1, with 7 bases identical to TRBD2. The CDR3 sequence is 13 residues long. Germline CDR1 reads GTSNPN; CDR2 reads SVGIG (reference sequence). With V trimmed by 2 bases and J by 8 bases, 6 bases remained unmatched. The CDR3 region has the DNA TGTGCCTGGAGTTCGGGCAGCGGGGATGAGCAGTTCTTC. It codes for CAWSSGSGDEQFF.